This TCR beta chain was found in a study of shared clonotypes between healthy human individuals (dated by TCRdb to about 2020). In terms of the full investigation: A couple of women and a few men aged 18 to 49 years were included in the cohort. Blood TCR repertoires of 5 or 6 healthy adults were deeply sequenced to estimate repertoire size and the extent of clonotype sharing between individuals. Different laboratories and diverse techniques were used to prepare libraries and sequence TCR repertoires, to increase sequencing depth and limit assay-specific biases. Leukapheresis yielded between about 0.85 and 9 billion PBMCs per donor. For each donor, three plates each were used for CD4 naive and CD4 memory, two plates were used for CD8 naive, and one plate was used for CD8 memory.

As regards this clone: Its specific antigen is unknown. No qualities accompany the bases; no much larger clone lies one base away. The sample holds other DNA sequences that translate to the same CDR3.

Healthy HIV-negative adults with no recently reported acute infections or vaccinations were included as donors. Every donor was a Caucasian adult residing in Nashville, Tennessee, USA. Magnetic negative selection was used to enrich CD4+ T cells, after which naive cells were positively selected on CD45RA and the negative fraction became the memory subset. Blood was obtained by leukapheresis, after which PBMCs were separated by Ficoll-Histopaque density gradient centrifugation and cryopreserved in liquid nitrogen vapor phase. Purity and quantity of every magnetically sorted T cell population were checked by analytical flow cytometry. Each sorted fraction had its genomic DNA isolated and then quantified by UV absorbance on a Nanodrop 2000c. TCR CDR3 regions were amplified from genomic DNA by multiplex PCR using the deep immunoSEQ assay. Genomic DNA extracted from each cell subset was distributed evenly over all wells of several immunoSEQ 96-well plates, and each plate served as one replicate. For sorted subsets, each replicate PCR was loaded with approximately 190 ng genomic DNA, equivalent to 25,000 to 35,000 T cell genomes. The purified libraries were quantified using a Qubit 3.0 fluorometer, sized with a Bioanalyzer 2100, and then quantified again using the KAPA Library Quantification kit. Every immunoSEQ 96-well plate was sequenced on a dedicated single-read 150-cycle Illumina NextSeq 550 flow cell. For the original study's pipeline: The immunoSEQ output contained only junctional sequences without quality scores, so filtering could not match that applied to full-length reads. Sequences were annotated with PyIR, a Python wrapper for IgBLAST v1.9, and V/J genes and CDR3 were assigned using IMGT germline references. Reads were filtered out if the reads had weak V/J assignments (E-value above 1e-6), no CDR3, stop codons, out-of-frame junctions, or ambiguous translated residues. V3J clonotypes were defined as sequences sharing an identical inferred V gene, J gene, and CDR3 amino acid sequence. To compute the percentage overlap between repertoires, the number of shared unique clonotypes was divided by the size of the smaller repertoire. Repertoire richness was assessed with RTK rarefaction, the Chao1 estimator, and Recon v2.1 estimates of unobserved clonotypes. For all TCRbeta clonotypes obtained by the gDNA method from a few donors, generation probabilities were computed with OLGA. TCRdb provides this immuneACCESS table in a form limited to in-frame rearrangements. Some clones are lacking; in checked studies, under half of them reflect an unresolved V gene, and why the rest are absent is not known. The V and J calls and the clone size are those of that table, but D and trimming were determined from the DNA. The sample table contains some 2,500,000 clones; only one count was recorded for approximately 93% of them. The ten top clones hold about 0.34% of the sample.

Study-wide conclusions, independent of this receptor: Rarefaction of sorted-subset datasets indicated incomplete sequencing despite the large sequencing depth. Sampling was restricted to blood, and TCR repertoires in tissue are likely to differ from TCR repertoires in blood. Based on pairwise subsampling, the degree of clonotype sharing among donors was expected to be affected by sequencing depth. Because the study included only a small number of donors, the genetic and exposure-history diversity represented was limited. Compared with non-shared clonotypes, clonotypes shared by all four sorted-subset donors had higher generation probabilities. Sharing across four donors was observed for 4.5% to 6.5% of naive CD4, over 3% of naive CD8, about 2.3% of memory CD4, and less than 0.45% of memory CD8 clonotypes. Estimated clonotype richness was generally larger for naive than for memory subsets.

CDR1 and CDR2 are drawn from the germline V gene: SGHRS, YFSETQ. V was cut back by 1 base and J by 0 bases, leaving a gap of 8 bases between them. From the cysteine up to the phenylalanine, the CDR3 has a length of 15 residues. The only DNA kept is the CDR3, 45 bases in frame from the first base. The specimen sequenced was naive CD4+ T cells from PBMCs. The sample's cell subset or site label, decoded: CD45RA+ positively selected. Recombination joined TRBV5-1 with TRBJ1-3; a tentative D call is TRBD1 (5 bases match). This receptor was obtained from a young man in good health. Some clones in this sample may be carry-over from other donors' samples. The CDR3 protein sequence reads: CASSLWGASGNTIYF. The sequence in DNA is TGCGCCAGCAGCTTGTGGGGCGCCTCTGGAAACACCATATATTTT.